The TCR beta chain described here comes from a study of shared clonotypes between healthy human individuals. Whole-study results and caveats: Genetic and exposure-history diversity was limited by the few donors.

With respect to this clone: Its antigen remains unidentified.

V lost 6 bases, J lost 8 bases, and 8 bases stayed unmatched. The CDR3 has 13 residues. The germline V gene encodes CDR1 LGHNA and CDR2 YNFKEQ. TCRdb's copy holds only in-frame clones and misses some; the assay was immunoSEQ multiplex PCR. The data contain approximately 2,300,000 clones, roughly 90% of them singletons. Each of the donors was a healthy adult who was HIV-negative and had not had a recent acute infection or vaccination. The chain combines TRBV4-2 with TRBJ1-2; 8 bases align to TRBD1. The material sequenced was naive CD4+ T cells from PBMCs. Noted subset: CD45RA+ positively selected. The source of this sequence is a man younger than 30 in good health. Some clones in this sample may be carry-over from other donors' samples. The CDR3 DNA follows: TGTGCCAGCAGGCGACAGGGGCAAGGCGGCTACACCTTC. This translates into CASRRQGQGGYTF.